This TCR beta chain is drawn from a study of blood T cell repertoires in COVID-19. In the study overall: Samples taken during acute and convalescent COVID-19 were collected in the United States, Italy and Spain.

Living in 20 to 30 US areas, the participants were between roughly 18 and 95 years of age. Participants were placed into cohorts based on the clinical history they reported. The authors' processing: Counts of nucleated cells, estimated from reference gene primer amplification, were obtained. Sequenced by immunoSEQ multiplex PCR; TCRdb stores in-frame clones only, minus some. From that table come the V and J calls and clone size; the DNA was used to work out D and trimming. Among about 300,000 clones, 90% were seen once, and the ten largest hold around 4.3%. Material for sequencing was PBMCs or T cells enriched from blood (not recorded which). This sequence was found in a woman aged 18-29 years with acute COVID-19.

CDR3 protein: CASIPGHNTGELFF. In DNA form, the CDR3 reads TGTGCCAGCATTCCGGGACACAACACCGGGGAGCTGTTTTTT. The chain recombines TRBV28 with TRBJ2-2; maybe TRBD1 (6 bases). Germline-derived CDR1 and CDR2 are MDHEN and SYDVKM. Deletions cut 7 bases from V and 2 bases from J, with 11 bases between. The CDR3 is 14 residues long.